This T cell receptor beta chain was found in a study of T cell responses to AZD1222 COVID-19 vaccine. Points from the study as a whole: Within unmutated variant regions lay the reported targets of nearly half of spike-specific TCRs.

The junction had 6 bases not matched to a gene; V was cut back by 4 bases and J by 9 bases. Per germline, CDR1 SQVTM and CDR2 ANQGSEA. This CDR3 spans 13 amino acids. Using immunoSEQ multiplex PCR, the repertoire was profiled, and TCRdb retains in-frame clones only, with some absent. The data contain about 93,000 clones, approximately 90% of them singletons. Of note for this clone: Antigen: not known.

The genes are TRBV29-1 and TRBJ1-5; 10 bases match TRBD1. The starting material was peripheral blood, obtained 28 days after the second AZD1222 dose. This TCR was recovered from an adult who received the AZD1222 COVID-19 vaccine. The CDR3 coding sequence is TGCAGCGTTGGGGACAGGGGATTCGGGCCCCAGCATTTT. Amino acids: CSVGDRGFGPQHF.